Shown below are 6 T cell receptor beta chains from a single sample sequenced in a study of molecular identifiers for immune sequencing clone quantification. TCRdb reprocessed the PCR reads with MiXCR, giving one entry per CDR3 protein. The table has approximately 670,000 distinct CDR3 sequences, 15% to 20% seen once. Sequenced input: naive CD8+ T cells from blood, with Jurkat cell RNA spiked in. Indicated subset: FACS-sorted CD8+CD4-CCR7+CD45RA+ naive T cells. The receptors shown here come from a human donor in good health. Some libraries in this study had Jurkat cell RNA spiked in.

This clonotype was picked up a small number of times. The CDR3 DNA sequence: TGTGCCAGTAGTATACTCGGGGGCCCCTACAATGAGCAGTTCTTC. Its translation is CASSILGGPYNEQFF. The chain has TRBV19 and TRBJ2-1; D is perhaps TRBD1 or TRBD2 (6 bases each). The V gene lost 2 bases and the J gene lost 2 bases, with 10 bases spanning the gap. Germline-derived CDR1 and CDR2 are LNHDA and SQIVND (reference sequence). This CDR3 comprises 15 residues.

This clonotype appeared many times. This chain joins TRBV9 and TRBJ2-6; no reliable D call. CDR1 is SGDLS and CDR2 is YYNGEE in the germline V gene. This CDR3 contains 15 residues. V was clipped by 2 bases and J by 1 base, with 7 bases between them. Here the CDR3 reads CASSVMGSGANVLTF. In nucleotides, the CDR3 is TGTGCCAGCAGCGTTATGGGTTCTGGGGCCAACGTCCTGACTTTC.

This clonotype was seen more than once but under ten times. CDR3 in amino acids: CAWSAGTYEQFF. CDR3 sequence (DNA): TGTGCCTGGAGTGCGGGAACTTATGAGCAGTTCTTC. This chain uses TRBV30 with TRBJ2-1; a weak D match, TRBD2 (5 bases). The CDR3 loop spans 12 amino acids. Germline values: CDR1 GTSNPN, CDR2 SVGIG (reference sequence). Trimming took off 1 base at V and 8 bases at J, with 9 bases between the two ends.

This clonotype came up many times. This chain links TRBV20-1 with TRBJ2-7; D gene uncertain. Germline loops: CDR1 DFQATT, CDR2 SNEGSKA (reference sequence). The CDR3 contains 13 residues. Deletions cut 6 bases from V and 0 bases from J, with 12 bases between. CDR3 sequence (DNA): TGCAGTGCAAGAAGTGCTACCTCCTACGAGCAGTACTTC. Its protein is CSARSATSYEQYF.

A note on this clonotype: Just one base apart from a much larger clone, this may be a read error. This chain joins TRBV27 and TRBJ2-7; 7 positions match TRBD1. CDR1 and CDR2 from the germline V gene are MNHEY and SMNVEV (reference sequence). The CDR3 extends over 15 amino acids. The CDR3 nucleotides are TGTGCCAGCGGCCAGACAGGGTCCCTCTCCTACGAGCGGTACTTC. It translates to CASGQTGSLSYERYF.

The chain's CDR3 is CASSSQEDRDIQYF. The CDR3 nucleotides are TGTGCCAGCAGCTCGCAGGAGGACAGGGACATTCAGTACTTC. This chain links TRBV7-3 with TRBJ2-4; 8 bases line up with TRBD1. V was clipped by 4 bases and J by 8 bases; unmatched bases: 7. The CDR3 sequence is 14 residues long. CDR1 and CDR2 (germline): SGHTA, FQGTGA.